Sequencing of this T cell receptor (beta chain) was carried out in a study of control samples from healthy donors and cancer patients. The CDR3 loop spans 17 amino acids. The ends were cut back, 6 bases at V and 0 bases at J, with 15 bases in the middle. The germline CDR1 and CDR2 sequences are LNHDA and SQIVND (reference sequence). Profiling relied on immunoSEQ multiplex PCR, and the TCRdb table lists in-frame clones only, not all of them. This table has about 39,000 clones, approximately 82% appearing once. The source is a man aged 60-69 years in good health. The chain is built from TRBV19 and TRBJ1-6; D might be TRBD1 (6 bases). Sequenced input: blood. The CDR3 protein is CASSPGAQGSYNSPLHF. In nucleotides, the CDR3 is TGTGCCAGTAGCCCAGGGGCCCAGGGCTCCTATAATTCACCCCTCCACTTT.